This TCR beta chain was recovered during a study of blood T cell repertoires in COVID-19. V lost 3 bases, J lost 7 bases, and 8 bases stayed unmatched. CDR1 is SEHNR, CDR2 FQNEAQ, per germline (reference sequence). CDR3 length: 15 residues. TCRdb's table, derived via immunoSEQ multiplex PCR, lists solely in-frame clones and lacks some. The table records a few hundred thousand clones, more than 70% of them present only once. The receptor's source is a man of 80 years or more with acute or convalescent COVID-19. The chain combines TRBV7-9 with TRBJ1-5; 8 bases are shared with TRBD1. Sequences were obtained from peripheral blood. CDR3 sequence: CASSFASGGLQPQHF. The CDR3 DNA sequence: TGTGCCAGCAGCTTTGCATCAGGGGGCCTGCAGCCCCAGCATTTT.